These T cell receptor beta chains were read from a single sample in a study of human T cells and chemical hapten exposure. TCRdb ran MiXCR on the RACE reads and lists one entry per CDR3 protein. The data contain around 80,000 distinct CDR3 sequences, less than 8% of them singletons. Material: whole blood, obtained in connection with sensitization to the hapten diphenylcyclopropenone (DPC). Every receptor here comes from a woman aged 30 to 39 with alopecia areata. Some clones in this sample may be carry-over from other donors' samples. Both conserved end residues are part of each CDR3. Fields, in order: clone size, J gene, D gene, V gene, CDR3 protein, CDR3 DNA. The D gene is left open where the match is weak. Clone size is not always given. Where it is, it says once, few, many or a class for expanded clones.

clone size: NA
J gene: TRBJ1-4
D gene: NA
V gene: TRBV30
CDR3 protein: CAWTSANEKLFF
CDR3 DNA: TGTGCCTGGACTTCTGCTAATGAAAAACTGTTTTTT

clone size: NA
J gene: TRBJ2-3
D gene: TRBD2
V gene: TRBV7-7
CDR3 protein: CASSLGAPSGLSTDTQYF
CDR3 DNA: TGTGCCAGCAGCTTAGGGGCTCCTAGCGGACTTAGCACAGATACGCAGTATTTT

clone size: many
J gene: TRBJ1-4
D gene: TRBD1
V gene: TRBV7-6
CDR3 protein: CASSPGQDTNEKLFF
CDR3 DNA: TGTGCCAGCAGCCCCGGACAGGATACTAATGAAAAACTGTTTTTT

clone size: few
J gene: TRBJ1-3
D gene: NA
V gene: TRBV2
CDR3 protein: CASSERDTIYF
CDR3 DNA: TGTGCCAGCAGTGAAAGGGACACCATATATTTT

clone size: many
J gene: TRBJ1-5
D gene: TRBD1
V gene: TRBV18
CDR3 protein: CASSPGQVMNQPQHF
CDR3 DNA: TGTGCCAGCTCACCCGGACAGGTTATGAATCAGCCCCAGCATTTT

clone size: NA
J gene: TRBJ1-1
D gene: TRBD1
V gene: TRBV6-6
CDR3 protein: CASSYGGTGGTEAFF
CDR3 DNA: TGTGCCAGCAGTTACGGCGGGACAGGGGGGACTGAAGCTTTCTTT

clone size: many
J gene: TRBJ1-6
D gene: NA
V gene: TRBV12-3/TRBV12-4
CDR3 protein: CASRTQMGPGDSPLHF
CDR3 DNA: TGTGCCAGCAGGACACAGATGGGACCAGGGGATTCACCCCTCCACTTT

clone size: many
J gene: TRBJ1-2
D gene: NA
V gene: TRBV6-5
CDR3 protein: CASSYDAGPTNYGYTF
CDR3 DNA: TGTGCCAGCAGTTACGACGCAGGACCAACCAACTATGGCTACACCTTC

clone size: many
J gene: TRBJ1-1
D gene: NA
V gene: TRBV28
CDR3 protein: CASSFRGLRDTEAFF
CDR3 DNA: TGTGCCAGCAGTTTTAGGGGACTCCGGGACACTGAAGCTTTCTTT

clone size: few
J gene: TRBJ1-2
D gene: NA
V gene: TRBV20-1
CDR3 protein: CSALKGHNNYGYTF
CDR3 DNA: TGCAGTGCCTTAAAAGGTCACAATAACTATGGCTACACCTTC

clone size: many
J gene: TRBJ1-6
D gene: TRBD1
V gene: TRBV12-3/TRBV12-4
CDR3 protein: CASRFDRGHSPLHF
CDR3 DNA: TGTGCCAGCAGATTCGACAGGGGGCATTCACCCCTCCACTTT

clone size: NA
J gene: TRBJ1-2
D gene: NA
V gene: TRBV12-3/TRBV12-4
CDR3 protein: CASSYSLVSSPNYGYTF
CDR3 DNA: TGTGCCAGCAGCTACTCCCTGGTGTCCAGTCCTAACTATGGCTACACCTTC

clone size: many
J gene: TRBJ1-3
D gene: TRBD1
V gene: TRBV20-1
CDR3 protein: CSAAGTASGNTIYF
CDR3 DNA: TGCAGTGCGGCCGGGACAGCCTCTGGAAACACCATATATTTT

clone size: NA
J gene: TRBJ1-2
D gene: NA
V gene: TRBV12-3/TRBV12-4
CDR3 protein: CASSLGDRISSNYGYTF
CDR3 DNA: TGTGCCAGCAGTTTAGGGGACCGCATTTCTTCTAACTATGGCTACACCTTC

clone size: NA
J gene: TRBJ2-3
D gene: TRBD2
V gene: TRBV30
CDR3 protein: CAWSLSGGTDTQYF
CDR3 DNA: TGTGCCTGGAGTCTCAGCGGGGGCACAGATACGCAGTATTTT

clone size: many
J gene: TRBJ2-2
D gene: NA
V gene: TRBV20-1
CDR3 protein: CSANRDSNPGELFF
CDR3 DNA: TGCAGTGCTAACCGGGACTCCAATCCCGGGGAGCTGTTTTTT

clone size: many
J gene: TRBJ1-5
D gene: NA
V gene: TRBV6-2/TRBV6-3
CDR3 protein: CASSYIGPNQPQHF
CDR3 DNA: TGTGCCAGCAGTTACATTGGGCCCAATCAGCCCCAGCATTTT

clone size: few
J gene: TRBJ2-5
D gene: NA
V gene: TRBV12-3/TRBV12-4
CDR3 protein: CASSRTRLETQYF
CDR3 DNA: TGTGCCAGCAGTCGAACTAGGTTGGAGACCCAGTACTTC

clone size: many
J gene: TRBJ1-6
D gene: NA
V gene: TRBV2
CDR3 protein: CASSGDNSPLHF
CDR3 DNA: TGTGCCAGCAGTGGAGATAATTCACCCCTCCACTTT

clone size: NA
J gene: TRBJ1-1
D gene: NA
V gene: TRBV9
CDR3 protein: CASSVTGYGTEAFF
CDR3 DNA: TGTGCCAGCAGCGTCACAGGGTACGGCACTGAAGCTTTCTTT

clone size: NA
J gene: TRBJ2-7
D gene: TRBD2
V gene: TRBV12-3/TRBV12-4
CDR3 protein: CASSQPPSGCYEQYF
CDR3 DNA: TGTGCCAGCAGTCAACCCCCTAGCGGGTGCTACGAGCAGTACTTC

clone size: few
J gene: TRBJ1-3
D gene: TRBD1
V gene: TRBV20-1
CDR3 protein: CSARTGPGNTIYF
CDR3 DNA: TGCAGTGCTAGGACAGGGCCTGGAAACACCATATATTTT

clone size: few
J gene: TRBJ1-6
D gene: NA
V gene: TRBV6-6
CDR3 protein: CASRGTGLSYNSPLHF
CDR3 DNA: TGTGCCAGCAGGGGAACAGGACTCTCCTATAATTCACCCCTCCACTTT

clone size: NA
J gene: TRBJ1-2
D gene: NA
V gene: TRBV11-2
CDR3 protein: CASSPGGGYYGYTF
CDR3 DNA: TGTGCCAGCAGCCCTGGCGGGGGCTACTATGGCTACACCTTC

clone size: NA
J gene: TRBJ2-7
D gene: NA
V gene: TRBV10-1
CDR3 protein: CASSGDDYEQYF
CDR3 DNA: TGCGCCAGCAGTGGGGACGATTACGAGCAGTACTTC

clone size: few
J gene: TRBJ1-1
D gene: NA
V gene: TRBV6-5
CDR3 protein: CASTPEKGLSGSEAFF
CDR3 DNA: TGTGCCAGCACTCCCGAAAAGGGACTTTCTGGGTCTGAAGCTTTCTTT

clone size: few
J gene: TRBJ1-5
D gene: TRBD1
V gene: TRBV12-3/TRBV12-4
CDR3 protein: CASRPEGAWGQPQHF
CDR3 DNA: TGTGCCAGCAGACCCGAGGGGGCCTGGGGACAGCCCCAGCATTTT

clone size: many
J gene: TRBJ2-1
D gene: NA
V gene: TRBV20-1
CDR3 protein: CSARSTAPSSYNEQFF
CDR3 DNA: TGCAGTGCTAGATCGACAGCTCCGAGCTCCTACAATGAGCAGTTCTTC

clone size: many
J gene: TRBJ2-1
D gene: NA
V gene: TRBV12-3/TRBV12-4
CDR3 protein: CASRRSLEGGEQFF
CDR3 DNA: TGTGCCAGCAGGAGGTCGCTAGAAGGAGGTGAGCAGTTCTTC

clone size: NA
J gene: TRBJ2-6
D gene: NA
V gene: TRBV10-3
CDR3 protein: CAISEGRSFSGANVLTF
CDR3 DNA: TGTGCCATCAGTGAAGGGAGAAGTTTCTCTGGGGCCAACGTCCTGACTTTC

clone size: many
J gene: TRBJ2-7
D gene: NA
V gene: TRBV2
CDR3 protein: CASSGGPGPYEQYF
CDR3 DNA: TGTGCCAGCAGCGGGGGGCCTGGGCCCTACGAGCAGTACTTC

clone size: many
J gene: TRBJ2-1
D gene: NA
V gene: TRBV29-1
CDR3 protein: CSVEGSGRLYNEQFF
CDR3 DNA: TGCAGCGTTGAAGGTTCAGGGAGGCTGTACAATGAGCAGTTCTTC

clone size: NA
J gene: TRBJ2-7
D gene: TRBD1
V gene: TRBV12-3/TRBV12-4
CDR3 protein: CASSLAGTGTEQYF
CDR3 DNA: TGTGCCAGCAGTTTAGCCGGGACAGGGACGGAGCAGTACTTC

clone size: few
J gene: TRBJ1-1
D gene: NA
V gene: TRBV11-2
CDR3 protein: CASTKSNTEAFF
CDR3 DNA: TGTGCCAGCACTAAGTCGAACACTGAAGCTTTCTTT

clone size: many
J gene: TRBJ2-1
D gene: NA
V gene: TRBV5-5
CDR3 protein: CASRPGTVYNEQFF
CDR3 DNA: TGTGCCAGCAGGCCCGGGACGGTGTACAATGAGCAGTTCTTC